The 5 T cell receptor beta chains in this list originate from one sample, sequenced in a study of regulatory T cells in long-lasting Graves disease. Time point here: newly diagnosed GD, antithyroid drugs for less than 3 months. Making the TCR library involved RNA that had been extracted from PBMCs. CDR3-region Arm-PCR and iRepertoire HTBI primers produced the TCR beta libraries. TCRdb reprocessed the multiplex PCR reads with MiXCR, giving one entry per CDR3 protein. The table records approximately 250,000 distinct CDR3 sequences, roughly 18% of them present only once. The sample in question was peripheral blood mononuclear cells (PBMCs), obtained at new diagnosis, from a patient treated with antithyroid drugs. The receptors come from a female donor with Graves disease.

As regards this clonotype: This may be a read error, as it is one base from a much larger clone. As DNA, the CDR3 is TGTGTCACCAGCAGACTTCTAGAACTAGTTGGTGAGCAGTTCTTC. As protein: CVTSRLLELVGEQFF. The chain joins TRBV15 to TRBJ2-1; the D gene is possibly TRBD2 (5 bases). Germline CDR1 reads LNHNV; CDR2 reads YYDKDF (reference sequence). CDR3 size: 15 residues.

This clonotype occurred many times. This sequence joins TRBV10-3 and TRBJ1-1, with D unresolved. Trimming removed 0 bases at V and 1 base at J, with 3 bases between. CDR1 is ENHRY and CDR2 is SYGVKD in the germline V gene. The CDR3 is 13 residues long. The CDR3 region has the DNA TGTGCCATCAGTGAGTCGTGGAACACTGAAGCTTTCTTT. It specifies CAISESWNTEAFF.

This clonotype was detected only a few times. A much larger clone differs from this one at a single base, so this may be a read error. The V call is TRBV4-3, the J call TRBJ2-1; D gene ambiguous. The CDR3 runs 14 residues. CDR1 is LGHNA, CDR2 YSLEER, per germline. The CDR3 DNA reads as TGCGCCAACAGCCAAGGGAACGACTACAATGAGCAGTTCTTC. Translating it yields CANSQGNDYNEQFF.

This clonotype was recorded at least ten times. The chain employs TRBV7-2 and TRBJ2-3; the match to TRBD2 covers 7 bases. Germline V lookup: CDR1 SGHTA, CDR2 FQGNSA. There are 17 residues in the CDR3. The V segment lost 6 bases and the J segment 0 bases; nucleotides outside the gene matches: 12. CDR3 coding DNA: TGTGCCAGCAGTCTCCCCCGAGCGGGAACTAGCACAGATACGCAGTATTTT. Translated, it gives CASSLPRAGTSTDTQYF.

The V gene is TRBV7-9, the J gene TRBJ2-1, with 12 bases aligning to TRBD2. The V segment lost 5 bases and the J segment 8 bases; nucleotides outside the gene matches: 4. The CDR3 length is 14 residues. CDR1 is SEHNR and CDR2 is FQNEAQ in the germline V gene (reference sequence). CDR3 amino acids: CASSRTSGMDEQFF. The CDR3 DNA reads TGTGCCAGCAGCCGGACTAGCGGGATGGATGAGCAGTTCTTC.